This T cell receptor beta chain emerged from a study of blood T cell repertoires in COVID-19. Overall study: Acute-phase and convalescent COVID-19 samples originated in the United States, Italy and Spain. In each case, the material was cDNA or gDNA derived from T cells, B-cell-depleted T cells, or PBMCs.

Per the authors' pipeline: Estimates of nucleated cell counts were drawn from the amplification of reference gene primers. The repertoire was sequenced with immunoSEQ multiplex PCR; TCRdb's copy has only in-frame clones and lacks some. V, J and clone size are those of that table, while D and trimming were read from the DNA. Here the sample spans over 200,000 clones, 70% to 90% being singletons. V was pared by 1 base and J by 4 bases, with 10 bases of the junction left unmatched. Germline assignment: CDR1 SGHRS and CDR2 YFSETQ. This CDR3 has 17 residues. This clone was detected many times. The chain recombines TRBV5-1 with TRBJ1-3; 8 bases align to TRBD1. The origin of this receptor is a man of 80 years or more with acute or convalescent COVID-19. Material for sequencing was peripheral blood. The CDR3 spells CASSLQAQGAAGNTIYF. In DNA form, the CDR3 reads TGCGCCAGCAGCTTGCAGGCCCAGGGGGCTGCGGGAAACACCATATATTTT.